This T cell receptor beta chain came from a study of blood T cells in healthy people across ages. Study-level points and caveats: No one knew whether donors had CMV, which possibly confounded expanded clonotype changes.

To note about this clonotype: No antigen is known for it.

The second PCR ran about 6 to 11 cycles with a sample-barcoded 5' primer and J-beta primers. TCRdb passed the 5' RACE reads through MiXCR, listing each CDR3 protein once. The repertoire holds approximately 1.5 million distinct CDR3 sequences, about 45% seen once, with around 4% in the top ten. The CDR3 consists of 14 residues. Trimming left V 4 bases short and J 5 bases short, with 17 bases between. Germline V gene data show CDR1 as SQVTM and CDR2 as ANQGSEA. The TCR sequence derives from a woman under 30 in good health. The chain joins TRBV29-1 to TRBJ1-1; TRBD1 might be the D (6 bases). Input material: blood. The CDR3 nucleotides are TGCAGCGTTGTATTAAGGCAGGGGTGGACTGAAGCTTTCTTT. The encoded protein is CSVVLRQGWTEAFF.